The source of this T cell receptor (beta chain) is a study of cytomegalovirus exposure and HLA in healthy donors. The PCR contained 60 Vbeta and 13 Jbeta primers. Method: immunoSEQ multiplex PCR; TCRdb's copy keeps in-frame clones and lacks some. The sample includes some 180,000 clones, more than 60% of them seen just once. The ends lost 2 bases at V and 2 bases at J; junction bases unmatched: 4. CDR3 size: 15 residues. Germline V gives CDR1 LGHNA, CDR2 YNFKEQ. Study results and limitations: At a 0.05 false discovery rate, a later analysis found approximately 15,000 TCR beta sequences to be associated with HLA alleles. Per a prior analysis, the majority of TCR beta V segments were productive roughly 90% or roughly 30% of the time.

As to this clone: Its antigen remains unidentified.

The V gene is TRBV4-2, the J gene TRBJ2-3; 7 bases are shared with TRBD1. The sequenced sample was PBMCs. The source is a woman aged 55-75 years in good health and CMV-seropositive. In DNA, the CDR3 is TGTGCCAGCAGCCAATCGGGACAGTCCACAGATACGCAGTATTTT. Encoded protein: CASSQSGQSTDTQYF.